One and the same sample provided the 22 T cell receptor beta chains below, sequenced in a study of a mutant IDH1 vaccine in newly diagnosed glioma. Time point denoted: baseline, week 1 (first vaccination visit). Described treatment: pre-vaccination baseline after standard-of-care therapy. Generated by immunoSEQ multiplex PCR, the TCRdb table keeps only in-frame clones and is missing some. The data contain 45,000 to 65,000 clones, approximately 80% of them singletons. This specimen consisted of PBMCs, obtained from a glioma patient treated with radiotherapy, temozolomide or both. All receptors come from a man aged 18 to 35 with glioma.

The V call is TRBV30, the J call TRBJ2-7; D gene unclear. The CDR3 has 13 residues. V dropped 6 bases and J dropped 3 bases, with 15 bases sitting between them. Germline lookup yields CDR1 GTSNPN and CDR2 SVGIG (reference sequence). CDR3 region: CACTQAPVYEQYF. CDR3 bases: TGTGCCTGTACTCAGGCACCGGTCTACGAGCAGTACTTC.

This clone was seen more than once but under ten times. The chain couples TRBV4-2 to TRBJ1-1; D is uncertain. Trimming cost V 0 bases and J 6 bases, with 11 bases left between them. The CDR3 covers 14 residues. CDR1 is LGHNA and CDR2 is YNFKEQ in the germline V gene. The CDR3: CASSQESSVAEAFF. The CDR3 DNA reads TGTGCCAGCAGCCAAGAATCGTCGGTAGCTGAAGCTTTCTTT.

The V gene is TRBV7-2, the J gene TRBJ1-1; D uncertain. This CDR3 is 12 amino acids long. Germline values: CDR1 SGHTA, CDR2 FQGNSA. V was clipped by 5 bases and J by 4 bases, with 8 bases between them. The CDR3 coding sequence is TGTGCCAGCAGCCGTACAGCCACTGAAGCTTTCTTT. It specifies CASSRTATEAFF.

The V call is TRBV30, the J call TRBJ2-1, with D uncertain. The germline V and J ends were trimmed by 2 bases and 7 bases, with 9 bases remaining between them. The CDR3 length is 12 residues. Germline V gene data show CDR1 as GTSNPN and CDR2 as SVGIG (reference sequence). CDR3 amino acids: CAWSLTGNEQFF. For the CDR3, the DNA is TGTGCCTGGAGTTTGACTGGTAATGAGCAGTTCTTC.

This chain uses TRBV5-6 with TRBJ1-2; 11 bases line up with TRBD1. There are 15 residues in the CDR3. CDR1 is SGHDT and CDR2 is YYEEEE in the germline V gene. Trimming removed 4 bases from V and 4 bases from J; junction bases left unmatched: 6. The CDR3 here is CASSNAGTGGYGYTF. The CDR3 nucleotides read TGTGCCAGCAGCAACGCCGGGACAGGGGGCTATGGCTACACCTTC.

The CDR3 DNA follows: TGTGCCAGCAGCTTACCCCGAGGGGACAGGGGTTTCTACGAGCAGTACTTC. Its protein is CASSLPRGDRGFYEQYF. The rearrangement links TRBV7-9 to TRBJ2-7, with 10 bases lining up with TRBD1. This CDR3 comprises 17 residues. Germline CDR1 and CDR2: SEHNR and FQNEAQ (reference sequence). Trimming removed 2 bases from V and 3 bases from J; junction bases left unmatched: 10.

The CDR3 sequence: CASSLVGGLRTDTQYF. Here the CDR3 DNA reads TGTGCCAGCAGCTTAGTCGGCGGACTACGCACAGATACGCAGTATTTT. The chain has TRBV7-8 and TRBJ2-3, with D possibly being TRBD2 (6 bases). This CDR3 region has 16 residues. V was shortened by 1 base and J by 1 base, with 12 bases between the two germline ends. In germline, CDR1 is SGHVS, CDR2 FQNEAQ.

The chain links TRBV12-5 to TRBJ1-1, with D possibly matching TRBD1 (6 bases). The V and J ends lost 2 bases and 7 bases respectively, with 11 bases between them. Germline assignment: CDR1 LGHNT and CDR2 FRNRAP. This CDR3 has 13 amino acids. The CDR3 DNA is TGTGCTAGTGGTTTGCGGGACAAGATTGAAGCTTTCTTT. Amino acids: CASGLRDKIEAFF.

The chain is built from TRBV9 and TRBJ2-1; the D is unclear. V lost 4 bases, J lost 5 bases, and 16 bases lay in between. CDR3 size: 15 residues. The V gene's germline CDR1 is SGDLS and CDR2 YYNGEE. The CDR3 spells CASSFSVLLDNEQFF. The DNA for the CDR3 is TGTGCCAGCAGCTTCTCCGTTCTCCTAGACAATGAGCAGTTCTTC.

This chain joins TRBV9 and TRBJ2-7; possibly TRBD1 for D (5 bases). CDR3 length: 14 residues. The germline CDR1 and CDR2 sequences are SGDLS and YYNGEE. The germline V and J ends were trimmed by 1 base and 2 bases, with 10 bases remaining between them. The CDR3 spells CASSVIPGPYEQYF. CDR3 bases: TGTGCCAGCAGCGTAATCCCAGGGCCCTACGAGCAGTACTTC.

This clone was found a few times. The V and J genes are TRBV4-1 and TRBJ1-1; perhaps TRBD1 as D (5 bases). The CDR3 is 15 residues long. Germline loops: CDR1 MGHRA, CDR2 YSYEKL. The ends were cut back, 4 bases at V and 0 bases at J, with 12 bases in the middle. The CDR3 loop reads CASSRSEGVNTEAFF. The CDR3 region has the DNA TGCGCCAGCAGCCGGTCAGAAGGGGTGAACACTGAAGCTTTCTTT.

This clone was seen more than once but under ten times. The CDR3 coding sequence is TGTGCCAGTACCCCCACGGAGAGGGGTGGCTACACCTTC. This translates into CASTPTERGGYTF. The chain employs TRBV19 and TRBJ1-2, with D possibly being TRBD1 (5 bases). Trimming stripped 7 bases from V and 7 bases from J, with 16 bases between. The germline V gene encodes CDR1 LNHDA and CDR2 SQIVND (reference sequence). The CDR3 runs to 13 residues.

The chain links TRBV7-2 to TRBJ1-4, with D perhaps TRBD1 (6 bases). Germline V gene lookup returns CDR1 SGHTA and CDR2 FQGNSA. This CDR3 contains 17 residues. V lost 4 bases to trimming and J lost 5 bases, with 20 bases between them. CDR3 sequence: CASSSTGGRLKNEKLFF. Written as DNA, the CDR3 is TGTGCCAGCAGCTCGACAGGTGGCAGGCTTAAGAATGAAAAACTGTTTTTT.

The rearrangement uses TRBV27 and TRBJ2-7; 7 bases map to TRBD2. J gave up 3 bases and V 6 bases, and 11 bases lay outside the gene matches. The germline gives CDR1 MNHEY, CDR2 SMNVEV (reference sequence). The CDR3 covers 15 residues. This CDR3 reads CASSFLGGSDYEQYF. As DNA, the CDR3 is TGTGCCAGCAGCTTCCTGGGAGGGTCGGACTACGAGCAGTACTTC.

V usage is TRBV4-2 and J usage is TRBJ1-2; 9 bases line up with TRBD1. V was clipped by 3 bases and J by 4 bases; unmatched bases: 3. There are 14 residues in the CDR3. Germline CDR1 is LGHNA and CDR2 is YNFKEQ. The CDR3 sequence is CASSHQTGGYGYTF. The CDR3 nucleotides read TGTGCCAGCAGCCATCAGACAGGGGGCTATGGCTACACCTTC.

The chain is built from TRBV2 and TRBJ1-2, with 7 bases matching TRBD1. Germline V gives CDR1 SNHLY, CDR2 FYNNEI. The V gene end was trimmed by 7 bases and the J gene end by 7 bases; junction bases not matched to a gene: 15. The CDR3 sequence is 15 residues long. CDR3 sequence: CASTEQGQRGGGYTF. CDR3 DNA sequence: TGTGCCAGCACCGAACAGGGGCAAAGGGGGGGTGGCTACACCTTC.

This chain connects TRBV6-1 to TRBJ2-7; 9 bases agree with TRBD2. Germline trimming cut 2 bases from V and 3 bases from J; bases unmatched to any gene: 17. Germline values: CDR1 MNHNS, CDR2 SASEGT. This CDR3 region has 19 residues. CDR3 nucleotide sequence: TGTGCCAGCAGTGAAAGGCGGGGCGTCCTGGCGGGAGGGTACTACGAGCAGTACTTC. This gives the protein CASSERRGVLAGGYYEQYF.

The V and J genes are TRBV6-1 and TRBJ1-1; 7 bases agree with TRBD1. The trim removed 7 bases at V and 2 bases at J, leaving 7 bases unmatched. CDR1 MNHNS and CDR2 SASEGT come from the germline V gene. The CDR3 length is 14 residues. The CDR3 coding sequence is TGTGCCAGCACCCTGGACAGGCTAAACACTGAAGCTTTCTTT. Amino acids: CASTLDRLNTEAFF.

CDR3 sequence reads: CASSSPAGSRTNYGYTF. CDR3 DNA sequence: TGTGCCAGCAGCTCCCCCGCGGGGTCAAGGACTAACTATGGCTACACCTTC. The chain carries TRBV11-2 and TRBJ1-2; no clear D gene. Trimming pared 4 bases from V and 0 bases from J, leaving 18 bases between. The CDR3 is 17 amino acids. Per the germline V gene, CDR1 is SGHAT and CDR2 is FQNNGV.

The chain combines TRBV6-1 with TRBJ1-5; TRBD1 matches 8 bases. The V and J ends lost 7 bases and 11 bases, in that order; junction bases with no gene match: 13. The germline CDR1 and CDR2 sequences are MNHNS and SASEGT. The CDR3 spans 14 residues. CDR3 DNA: TGTGCCAGCAACGGGGCAGGGGGCGCGGAGACCCAGCATTTT. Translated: CASNGAGGAETQHF.

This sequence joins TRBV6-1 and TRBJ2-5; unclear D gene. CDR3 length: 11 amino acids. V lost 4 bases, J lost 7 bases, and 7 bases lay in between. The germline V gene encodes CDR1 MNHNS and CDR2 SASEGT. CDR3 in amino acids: CASSGLSTQYF. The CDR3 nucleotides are TGTGCCAGCAGTGGCCTCTCGACCCAGTACTTC.

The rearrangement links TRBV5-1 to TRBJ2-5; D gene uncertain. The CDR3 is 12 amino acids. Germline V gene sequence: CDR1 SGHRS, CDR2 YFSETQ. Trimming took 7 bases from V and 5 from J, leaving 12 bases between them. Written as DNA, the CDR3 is TGCGCCAGCGCGACTGAGGCGGAGACCCAGTACTTC. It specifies CASATEAETQYF. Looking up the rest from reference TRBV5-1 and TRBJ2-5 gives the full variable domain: KAGVTQTPRYLIKTRGQQVTLSCSPISGHRSVSWYQQTPGQGLQFLFEYFSETQRNKGNFPGRFSGRQFSNSRSEMNVSTLELGDSALYLCASATEAETQYFGPGTRLLVL.